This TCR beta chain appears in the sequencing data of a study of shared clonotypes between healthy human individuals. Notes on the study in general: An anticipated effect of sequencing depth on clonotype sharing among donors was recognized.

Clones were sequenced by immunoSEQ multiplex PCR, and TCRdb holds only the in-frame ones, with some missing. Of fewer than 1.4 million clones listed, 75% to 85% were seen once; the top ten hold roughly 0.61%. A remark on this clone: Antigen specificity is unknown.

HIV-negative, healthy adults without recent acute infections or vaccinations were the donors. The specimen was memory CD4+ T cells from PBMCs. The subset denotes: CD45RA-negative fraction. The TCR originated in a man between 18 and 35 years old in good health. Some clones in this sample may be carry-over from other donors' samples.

The CDR3 coding sequence is TGTGCCAGCAGCTACGACAGCTCTGGAAACACCATATATTTT. Its translation: CASSYDSSGNTIYF. The genes are TRBV5-4 and TRBJ1-3; a weak D match, TRBD1 (5 bases). The V end was cut by 3 bases, the J end by 0 bases, with 7 bases between. This CDR3 comprises 14 residues. Germline V gene data show CDR1 as SGHNT and CDR2 as YYREEE (reference sequence).